This T cell receptor (beta chain) emerged from a study of T cell responses to AZD1222 COVID-19 vaccine. Broader study findings: There were repertoire samples only from the period after the peak T cell response. Spike-specific TCR repertoires showed rising breadth and depth after two AZD1222 doses.

For this clone: Its antigen is not known.

The CDR3 is made up of 13 amino acids. V was pared by 5 bases and J by 3 bases, with 4 bases of the junction left unmatched. Germline-derived CDR1 and CDR2 are SGHTA and FQGNSA. Assay: immunoSEQ multiplex PCR; the TCRdb copy retains only in-frame clones and omits some. The profile shows about 270,000 clones, almost 95% of them singletons. Sequencing was performed on peripheral blood, taken 28 days after the second AZD1222 dose. The chain couples TRBV7-2 to TRBJ2-7, with 7 bases aligning to TRBD1. This clonotype was obtained from an adult who received the AZD1222 COVID-19 vaccine. The CDR3 DNA follows: TGTGCCAGCAGCGCCCGGGACAGCTACGAGCAGTACTTC. It translates to CASSARDSYEQYF.